This is a list of T cell receptor beta chains from one sample in a study of blood T cell repertoires in COVID-19. Measured with immunoSEQ multiplex PCR; TCRdb has only the in-frame clones, and not every one. The sample lists 470,000 or so clones; approximately 83% were seen once. The specimen sequenced was peripheral blood. Source of these receptors: a human donor in a cohort sampled during active COVID-19. The conserved cysteine and the conserved F or W are not part of the CDR3 here. Each record gives: V gene, CDR3 length, J gene, CDR3 protein.

v_call: TRBV5-1; cdr3_length: 14; j_call: TRBJ2-3; cdr3_aa: ASSSTGLAGVNTQY
v_call: TRBV5-4; cdr3_length: 16; j_call: TRBJ1-5; cdr3_aa: ASSLSLSGTLSNQPQH
v_call: TRBV18; cdr3_length: 15; j_call: TRBJ1-5; cdr3_aa: ASSPISGTGGGQPQH
v_call: TRBV30; cdr3_length: 13; j_call: TRBJ2-3; cdr3_aa: AWTQGSGSTDTQY
v_call: TRBV19; cdr3_length: 14; j_call: TRBJ1-2; cdr3_aa: ASSINSPRQNYGYT
v_call: TRBV30; cdr3_length: 10; j_call: TRBJ2-7; cdr3_aa: AWTGRVGEQY
v_call: TRBV28; cdr3_length: 15; j_call: TRBJ2-2; cdr3_aa: ASSSTSGTGRSGELF
v_call: TRBV5-6; cdr3_length: 11; j_call: TRBJ1-2; cdr3_aa: ASSFSPNYGYT
v_call: TRBV9; cdr3_length: 12; j_call: TRBJ2-2; cdr3_aa: ASSPLGDTGELF
v_call: TRBV24-1; cdr3_length: 11; j_call: TRBJ1-2; cdr3_aa: ATSDDRNYGYT
v_call: TRBV4-3; cdr3_length: 11; j_call: TRBJ2-5; cdr3_aa: ASSQDLRETQY
v_call: TRBV7-8; cdr3_length: 13; j_call: TRBJ2-7; cdr3_aa: ASSPYRTSVHEQY
v_call: TRBV10-3; cdr3_length: 11; j_call: TRBJ2-7; cdr3_aa: AISGLGSYEQY
v_call: TRBV7-2; cdr3_length: 13; j_call: TRBJ1-1; cdr3_aa: ASSLLGQGGPEAF
v_call: TRBV5-1; cdr3_length: 10; j_call: TRBJ2-7; cdr3_aa: ASSLGAGGQY